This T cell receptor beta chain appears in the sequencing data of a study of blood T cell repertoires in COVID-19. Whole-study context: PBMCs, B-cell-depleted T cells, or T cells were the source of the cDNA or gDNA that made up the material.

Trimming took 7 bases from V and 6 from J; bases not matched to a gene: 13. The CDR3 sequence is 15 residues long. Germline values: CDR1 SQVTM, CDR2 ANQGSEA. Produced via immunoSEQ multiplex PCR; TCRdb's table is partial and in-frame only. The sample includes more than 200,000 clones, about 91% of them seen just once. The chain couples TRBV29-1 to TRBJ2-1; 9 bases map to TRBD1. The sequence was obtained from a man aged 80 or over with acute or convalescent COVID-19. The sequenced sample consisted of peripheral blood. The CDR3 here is CSAERGQGLLNEQFF. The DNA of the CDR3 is TGCAGCGCCGAGAGGGGACAGGGCCTCCTCAATGAGCAGTTCTTC.